The present T cell receptor beta chain was sequenced within a study of Ad26.COV2.S vaccination and SARS-CoV-2 variants. The germline CDR1 and CDR2 sequences are LGHNT and FRNRAP. Trimming cost V 6 bases and J 7 bases, with 24 bases left between them. This CDR3 region has 16 residues. Treatment described: around 19 received Ad26.COV2.S at low or high dose, single or two shots; roughly five received placebo; per-sample allocation not given. Day 63 following the first vaccine or placebo injection was when the samples were taken. This clone was detected a few times. The antigen is unknown. Findings and limits, study-wide: The breadth of spike-specific CD8+ and CD4+ T cell responses after vaccination was reportedly substantial.

The table came from immunoSEQ multiplex PCR; TCRdb's copy has only in-frame clones and leaves some out. The sample has about 320,000 clones; 85% to 90% are singletons. The clonotype comes from a person aged 18-60 years who received the Ad26.COV2.S COVID-19 vaccine or a placebo. The chain uses TRBV12-5 and TRBJ1-2, with a tentative D call TRBD1 (6 bases). Material: peripheral blood, obtained in a trial of Ad26.COV2.S vaccine versus placebo. The CDR3 nucleotides read TGTGCTAGTGGGACCGGGACAAGCTCGATCGTTAGTGGCTACACCTTC. Translated, it gives CASGTGTSSIVSGYTF.